Described below is a single T cell receptor beta chain sequence and its context. Between the trimmed V and J ends, which lost 5 bases and 0 bases, there was a span of 16 bases. The CDR3 runs to 16 residues. From germline, CDR1 is SGHRS and CDR2 YFSETQ. The record originates from a study of T cell changes during pregnancy in multiple sclerosis. The table came from immunoSEQ multiplex PCR; TCRdb's copy has only in-frame clones and leaves some out. Of 110,000 or so clones listed, 90% to 95% are singletons. The V call is TRBV5-1, the J call TRBJ2-3, with a possible D match to TRBD2 (6 bases). The clonotype was recovered from a female donor with multiple sclerosis, enrolled in a pregnancy study. The sequenced sample was peripheral blood, obtained before pregnancy. CDR3 sequence: CASSEVGDLSTDTQYF. The CDR3 bases are TGCGCCAGCAGTGAAGTAGGGGACTTGAGCACAGATACGCAGTATTTT.